A selection of T cell receptor beta chains follows, all from one sample in a study of T cells in Graves' hyperthyroidism and ophthalmopathy. TCRdb used MiXCR to reprocess the multiplex PCR reads, holding one entry per CDR3 protein. The table includes under 450,000 distinct CDR3 sequences, about a sixth detected once. Input material: blood. The receptor set was obtained from a woman under 40 with Graves' hyperthyroidism that later progressed to Graves' ophthalmopathy. The CDR3 runs from the conserved cysteine through the conserved F or W.

CDR3 protein: CASSWGPNYEQYF
V gene: TRBV5-1
J gene: TRBJ2-7

CDR3 protein: CASRAIEGAHPNEKLFF
V gene: TRBV28
J gene: TRBJ1-4

CDR3 protein: CASSFHSSLYQETQYF
V gene: TRBV11-2
J gene: TRBJ2-5

CDR3 protein: CASSVGTVGEKLFF
V gene: TRBV9
J gene: TRBJ1-4

CDR3 protein: CSVEVWDETQYF
V gene: TRBV29-1
J gene: TRBJ2-5

CDR3 protein: CASSLSVRGQPYSNQPQHF
V gene: TRBV28
J gene: TRBJ1-5

CDR3 protein: CASSETGTGTSGNTIYF
V gene: TRBV2
J gene: TRBJ1-3

CDR3 protein: CASSEDRDSPLHF
V gene: TRBV2
J gene: TRBJ1-6

CDR3 protein: CAWSFYGSTDQPQHF
V gene: TRBV30
J gene: TRBJ1-5

CDR3 protein: CASSEIGREDTQYF
V gene: TRBV6-1
J gene: TRBJ2-3

CDR3 protein: CSARSQGGGYTF
V gene: TRBV20-1
J gene: TRBJ1-2

CDR3 protein: CATSDWDGNQPQHF
V gene: TRBV24-1
J gene: TRBJ1-5

CDR3 protein: CASSSGFEQFF
V gene: TRBV2
J gene: TRBJ2-1

CDR3 protein: CASSIPAGDPETQYF
V gene: TRBV19
J gene: TRBJ2-5

CDR3 protein: CASSLSGGSNEQFF
V gene: TRBV19
J gene: TRBJ2-1

CDR3 protein: CASSDQLGEQYF
V gene: TRBV28
J gene: TRBJ2-7

CDR3 protein: CSVEQQDPYEQYF
V gene: TRBV29-1
J gene: TRBJ2-7

CDR3 protein: CASSAGSGRLREEELFF
V gene: TRBV2
J gene: TRBJ2-2

CDR3 protein: CASSVPRDRSTDTQYF
V gene: TRBV10-2
J gene: TRBJ2-3

CDR3 protein: CASSFSTSYNEQFF
V gene: TRBV28
J gene: TRBJ2-1

CDR3 protein: CASSWPGTGGNSPLHF
V gene: TRBV28
J gene: TRBJ1-6

CDR3 protein: CSARGPRDRPYEQYF
V gene: TRBV20-1
J gene: TRBJ2-7

CDR3 protein: CASSRGQGEGYTF
V gene: TRBV3-1
J gene: TRBJ1-2

CDR3 protein: CATSRDSNRDPTEAFF
V gene: TRBV15
J gene: TRBJ1-1

CDR3 protein: CASSTRDRGTDTQYF
V gene: TRBV6-1
J gene: TRBJ2-3

CDR3 protein: CASKTANGGDTQYF
V gene: TRBV19
J gene: TRBJ2-3

CDR3 protein: CASRLTGGRAYVGYTF
V gene: TRBV28
J gene: TRBJ1-2

CDR3 protein: CASSIQGTIYEQYF
V gene: TRBV19
J gene: TRBJ2-7

CDR3 protein: CASSLARNRRYSPLHF
V gene: TRBV7-2
J gene: TRBJ1-6

CDR3 protein: CASSLDLGGTEAFF
V gene: TRBV11-2
J gene: TRBJ1-1

CDR3 protein: CASRGTGNGYTF
V gene: TRBV2
J gene: TRBJ1-2

CDR3 protein: CASSQDLGDYGYTF
V gene: TRBV3-1
J gene: TRBJ1-2

CDR3 protein: CASSQETPFRTAWSETQYF
V gene: TRBV3-1
J gene: TRBJ2-5

CDR3 protein: CASSTQTGGLSGYGYTF
V gene: TRBV11-2
J gene: TRBJ1-2

CDR3 protein: CASSLSLDENIQYF
V gene: TRBV5-4
J gene: TRBJ2-4

CDR3 protein: CASSPWADDNEQFF
V gene: TRBV18
J gene: TRBJ2-1

CDR3 protein: CASSDSQAIGYTF
V gene: TRBV6-4
J gene: TRBJ1-2

CDR3 protein: CASSRETGNSPLHF
V gene: TRBV7-9
J gene: TRBJ1-6

CDR3 protein: CASSRGGLISEQYF
V gene: TRBV11-2
J gene: TRBJ2-7

CDR3 protein: CASSLDQYNEQFF
V gene: TRBV27
J gene: TRBJ2-1

CDR3 protein: CASSLQGLQETQYF
V gene: TRBV28
J gene: TRBJ2-5

CDR3 protein: CAWSVTGGEHRYEQYF
V gene: TRBV30
J gene: TRBJ2-7

CDR3 protein: CASSQDDSSPTNEKLFF
V gene: TRBV4-1
J gene: TRBJ1-4

CDR3 protein: CASSLDYYSLVSHEKLFF
V gene: TRBV11-2
J gene: TRBJ1-4

CDR3 protein: CASSMGQANTEAFF
V gene: TRBV19
J gene: TRBJ1-1

CDR3 protein: CSARASEGTGELFF
V gene: TRBV20-1
J gene: TRBJ2-2

CDR3 protein: CASSLRGGVKNIQYF
V gene: TRBV3-1
J gene: TRBJ2-4

CDR3 protein: CASRQPSSVNYGYTF
V gene: TRBV28
J gene: TRBJ1-2

CDR3 protein: CASSQVEETINEQYF
V gene: TRBV4-1
J gene: TRBJ2-7

CDR3 protein: CSVRGGQAYGYTF
V gene: TRBV29-1
J gene: TRBJ1-2

CDR3 protein: CASSSPLGYGYTF
V gene: TRBV28
J gene: TRBJ1-2

CDR3 protein: CASRPTSTDTQYF
V gene: TRBV19
J gene: TRBJ2-3

CDR3 protein: CASSPGTGRSNEQFF
V gene: TRBV18
J gene: TRBJ2-1

CDR3 protein: CASSILEGSEAFF
V gene: TRBV19
J gene: TRBJ1-1

CDR3 protein: CASSLGTGLWETQYF
V gene: TRBV5-1
J gene: TRBJ2-5